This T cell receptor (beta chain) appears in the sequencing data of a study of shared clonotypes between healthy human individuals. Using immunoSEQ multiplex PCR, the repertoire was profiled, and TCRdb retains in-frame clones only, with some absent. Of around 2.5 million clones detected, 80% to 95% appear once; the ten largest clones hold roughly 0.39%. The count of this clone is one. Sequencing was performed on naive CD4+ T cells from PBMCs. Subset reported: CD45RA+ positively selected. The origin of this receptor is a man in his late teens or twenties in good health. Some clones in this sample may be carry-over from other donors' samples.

CDR3 loop: CASSPPGAINYGYTF. The CDR3 nucleotides read TGTGCCAGTAGTCCTCCGGGGGCAATTAACTATGGCTACACCTTC. The V gene is TRBV19, the J gene TRBJ1-2, with D tentatively TRBD1 (6 bases). V was pared by 5 bases and J by 1 base, with 14 bases between. CDR1 is LNHDA, CDR2 SQIVND, per germline (reference sequence). The CDR3 is made up of 15 amino acids.